The clone carrying this TCR beta chain was picked up many times. These data come from a study of regulatory T cells in long-lasting Graves disease. Arm-PCR of CDR3 regions with iRepertoire HTBI primers generated TCR beta libraries. TCRdb analysed the multiplex PCR reads with MiXCR anew, one entry per CDR3 protein. In the table there are fewer than 650,000 distinct CDR3 sequences, about 16% of which are singletons. The time point was: newly diagnosed GD, antithyroid drugs for less than 3 months. RNA isolated from PBMCs was used to make the TCR library. The sample also formed part of further work on T cells in Graves' hyperthyroidism and ophthalmopathy.

The sequenced sample was peripheral blood mononuclear cells (PBMCs), obtained at new diagnosis, from a patient treated with antithyroid drugs. The clonotype was recovered from a man aged 18 to 35 with Graves disease.

The chain's CDR3 is CASSPPGAGVYNEQFF. The CDR3 bases are TGTGCCAGCAGCCCTCCTGGGGCGGGAGTCTACAATGAGCAGTTCTTC. The chain uses TRBV12-3 or TRBV12-4 and TRBJ2-1; 7 nucleotides line up with TRBD2. Losses at the gene ends were 6 bases for V and 3 bases for J; bases not matched to a gene: 11. The CDR3 length is 16 residues.